The rows below give T cell receptor beta chains drawn from one sample of a study of cytomegalovirus exposure and HLA in healthy donors. This table comes from immunoSEQ multiplex PCR, and its TCRdb copy is limited to in-frame clones, with some not included. The data show around 100,000 clones, with around 60% seen just once and 3% to 4% held by the top ten. Sequencing was performed on PBMCs. The receptors shown here come from a woman aged 50 to 60 in good health and CMV-seronegative. CDR3s include the opening cysteine and the closing phenylalanine or tryptophan. The order of the fields is clone size, J gene, D gene, V gene, CDR3 DNA, CDR3 protein. D genes are given only for firm matches. Clone size is stated in some rows and not others, as once, few, many or a class when expanded.

.	TRBJ2-7	.	TRBV5-1	TGCGCCACCGCAGTTGGAGACAGGGAGGCCTACGAGCAGTACTTC	CATAVGDREAYEQYF
.	TRBJ2-7	TRBD1	TRBV28	TGTGCCAGCAGTTTAAGACAGGGGCTGGACGAGCAGTACTTC	CASSLRQGLDEQYF
.	TRBJ2-1	.	TRBV9	TGTGCCAGCAGCGTAGGTCTCACTACTAGCTCCTACAATGAGCAGTTCTTC	CASSVGLTTSSYNEQFF
few	TRBJ2-2	.	TRBV5-1	TGCGCCAGCAGCTTGACTAGCCCAATCACCGGGGAGCTGTTTTTT	CASSLTSPITGELFF
.	TRBJ2-2	TRBD2	TRBV18	TGTGCCAGCTCACCAACCAGCGGGGTAAACACCGGGGAGCTGTTTTTT	CASSPTSGVNTGELFF
.	TRBJ2-2	.	TRBV5-1	TGCGCCAGCAGTAAAACAGGGAACACCGGGGAGCTGTTTTTT	CASSKTGNTGELFF
.	TRBJ2-1	.	TRBV19	TGTGCCAGTAGGACAGGGGGACTAGAAAAATACAATGAGCAGTTCTTC	CASRTGGLEKYNEQFF
.	TRBJ2-7	TRBD2	TRBV11-3	TGTGCCAGCAGCTTATCAGCGGGAGGCAACACCCCCTACGAGCAGTACTTC	CASSLSAGGNTPYEQYF
few	TRBJ1-1	.	TRBV7-9	TGTTCCAGCAGCTTCGTGAACACTGAAGCTTTCTTT	CSSSFVNTEAFF
.	TRBJ2-7	.	TRBV2	TGTGCCAGCAGTTCGGAAGTCGGAGCCCGCTACGAGCAGTACTTC	CASSSEVGARYEQYF
few	TRBJ2-2	.	TRBV6-5	TGTGCCAGCAGTTACTTGGCTTACACCGGGGAGCTGTTTTTT	CASSYLAYTGELFF
few	TRBJ2-1	TRBD2	TRBV11-2	TGTGCCAGCAGCTTTGGGAGGACTAGCGGGGGGCATGAGCAGTTCTTC	CASSFGRTSGGHEQFF
few	TRBJ1-3	.	TRBV18	TGTGCCAGCTCACCACCGGCAGGGGCGGATGGCACCATATATTTT	CASSPPAGADGTIYF
.	TRBJ1-1	TRBD1	TRBV19	TGTGCCAGTAGGCAGGGGGCCTGGACTGAAGCTTTCTTT	CASRQGAWTEAFF
.	TRBJ1-3	.	TRBV5-1	TGCGCCAGCAGCTTGGCCATACAGGGCGGAAACACCATATATTTT	CASSLAIQGGNTIYF
.	TRBJ2-7	.	TRBV5-1	TGCGCCAGCAGCTTGCAAGGGGGGGTCTACGAGCAGTACTTC	CASSLQGGVYEQYF
.	TRBJ2-5	TRBD2	TRBV18	TGTGCCAGCTCACCTCCCCTAGCGGGGGTAGGAGAGACCCAGTACTTC	CASSPPLAGVGETQYF
.	TRBJ2-7	TRBD2	TRBV13	TGTGCCAGCAGCTTAGGCCGCTGGCTAGCGGACGAGCAGTACTTC	CASSLGRWLADEQYF
.	TRBJ2-3	.	TRBV7-8	TGTGCCAGCAGCTTAGCGGGAGATGGCACAGATACGCAGTATTTT	CASSLAGDGTDTQYF
few	TRBJ2-3	.	TRBV5-8	TGTGCCAGCAGCTTCCAATCGGGGGATACGCAGTATTTT	CASSFQSGDTQYF
few	TRBJ2-1	.	TRBV7-2	TGTGCCAGCATCCAAGGGGGGGTCTACAATGAGCAGTTCTTC	CASIQGGVYNEQFF
.	TRBJ2-7	.	TRBV7-8	TGTGCCAGCAGCCGGTCGACAGACTACGAGCAGTACTTC	CASSRSTDYEQYF
.	TRBJ2-3	TRBD2	TRBV7-7	TGTGCCAGCAGCTTAGGTAGCGGGGATACGCAGTATTTT	CASSLGSGDTQYF
.	TRBJ2-1	.	TRBV7-3	TGTGCCAGCAGCTTCGCTCGGGGCAATGAGCAGTTCTTC	CASSFARGNEQFF
.	TRBJ2-7	.	TRBV12-5	TGTGCTAGCGGTTTGATCGGGGGAAGGGGCTCCTACGAGCAGTACTTC	CASGLIGGRGSYEQYF
.	TRBJ1-5	TRBD1	TRBV18	TGTGCCAGCTCACCTACTACCCAGGGGGCGGGCAATCAGCCCCAGCATTTT	CASSPTTQGAGNQPQHF
.	TRBJ2-1	.	TRBV7-9	TGTGCCAGCAGCCCCCGCGGGCGCCTAGAGCGTGAGCAGTTCTTC	CASSPRGRLEREQFF
few	TRBJ1-1	.	TRBV6-5	TGTGCCAGCACACAAACAGGGATAACTGAAGCTTTCTTT	CASTQTGITEAFF
.	TRBJ2-2	TRBD1	TRBV10-2	TGCGCCAGCAGTGAAGGGACAGCGAACACCGGGGAGCTGTTTTTT	CASSEGTANTGELFF
.	TRBJ1-2	TRBD1	TRBV4-1	TGCGCCAGCAGCCGAAGACAGGGTTACTATGGCTACACCTTC	CASSRRQGYYGYTF
.	TRBJ2-3	.	TRBV28	TGTGCCAGCATCAAGGGTACAGGATCCGGAGATACGCAGTATTTT	CASIKGTGSGDTQYF
.	TRBJ2-7	TRBD2	TRBV4-2	TGTGCCAGCAGCCAAGGGGGGGCGGGAGGCTACGAGCAGTACTTC	CASSQGGAGGYEQYF
.	TRBJ2-7	.	TRBV5-4	TGTGCCAGCAGTCCAGGGTTTATGTACGAGCAGTACTTC	CASSPGFMYEQYF
.	TRBJ2-1	TRBD2	TRBV28	TGTGCCAGCAGTTTCCCCGGACTAGCGGAGGGGGGCGATGAGCAGTTCTTC	CASSFPGLAEGGDEQFF
.	TRBJ1-6	.	TRBV6-1	TGTGCCAGCAGTGATACGGGTGTATACAATTCACCCCTCCACTTT	CASSDTGVYNSPLHF
few	TRBJ2-5	.	TRBV5-1	TGCGCCAGCAGCCGTTCCCAGGGTGATCAAGAGACCCAGTACTTC	CASSRSQGDQETQYF
.	TRBJ2-7	TRBD2	TRBV4-1	TGCGCCAGCAGCCAAGATTCACTAGCGGGAGGAGATTGGTACGAGCAGTACTTC	CASSQDSLAGGDWYEQYF
.	TRBJ2-3	.	TRBV7-3	TGTGCCAGCAGCTTAGTTTCGGGAGAGGCGGATACGCAGTATTTT	CASSLVSGEADTQYF
.	TRBJ2-1	.	TRBV20-1	TGCAGTGCTACGGGGACAACGGAGCAGTTCTTC	CSATGTTEQFF
.	TRBJ2-3	TRBD1	TRBV11-3	TGTGCCAGCAGCCTACAGGGGGCGCAAGATACGCAGTATTTT	CASSLQGAQDTQYF
.	TRBJ2-7	.	TRBV18	TGTGCCACCTCCAAGGACTCCCTTTCCTACGAGCAGTACTTC	CATSKDSLSYEQYF
.	TRBJ1-2	.	TRBV2	TGTGCCAGCAGTGGAGGACAGAGCTATGGCTACACCTTC	CASSGGQSYGYTF
.	TRBJ1-2	.	TRBV2	TGTGCCAGCAAACTGAACTATGGCTACACCTTC	CASKLNYGYTF